This T cell receptor beta chain was observed in a study of blood T cell repertoires in COVID-19. CDR3 length equals 17 residues. The germline V gene has CDR1 SGHRS and CDR2 YFSETQ. V lost 0 bases to trimming and J lost 2 bases; unmatched junction nucleotides: 4. Method: immunoSEQ multiplex PCR; TCRdb's copy keeps in-frame clones and lacks some. The data show over 75,000 clones, around nine tenths seen once. This sequence originates from a woman of 80 years or more with acute or convalescent COVID-19. The sample comprised peripheral blood. The J gene is TRBJ2-6, the V gene TRBV5-1; 8 bases line up with TRBD1. The CDR3: CASSLEAGGPGANVLTF. In DNA, the CDR3 is TGCGCCAGCAGCTTGGAGGCAGGGGGCCCTGGGGCCAACGTCCTGACTTTC.